This is a list of T cell receptor beta chains from one sample in a study of T cell responses to AZD1222 COVID-19 vaccine. The protocol was immunoSEQ multiplex PCR, while the TCRdb copy is restricted to in-frame clones and leaves out a portion. Of some 130,000 clones in the sample, roughly 90% were seen once. The starting material was peripheral blood, obtained on day 0 of AZD1222 vaccination. All receptors derive from an adult in good health. Both conserved end residues are part of each CDR3. The D gene is left open where the match is weak. For some rows the clone size is stated as once, few or many, or as a class when expanded; others skip it.

j_gene: TRBJ2-7; d_gene: NA; v_gene: TRBV10-1; abundance: few; CDR3nt: TGCGCCAGCACCCGAGGGGAGTCCTACGAGCAGTACTTC; CDR3aa: CASTRGESYEQYF
j_gene: TRBJ2-3; d_gene: TRBD1; v_gene: TRBV25-1; abundance: NA; CDR3nt: TGTGCCAGCAGTGACTTAGGACAGGGCCAAGATACGCAGTATTTT; CDR3aa: CASSDLGQGQDTQYF
j_gene: TRBJ1-5; d_gene: NA; v_gene: TRBV11-3; abundance: NA; CDR3nt: TGTGCCAGCAGGGAAAGCAATCAGCCCCAGCATTTT; CDR3aa: CASRESNQPQHF
j_gene: TRBJ1-5; d_gene: NA; v_gene: TRBV3-1/TRBV3-2; abundance: NA; CDR3nt: TGTGCCAGCAGCCTCTCCGTTGGCAATCAGCCCCAGCATTTT; CDR3aa: CASSLSVGNQPQHF
j_gene: TRBJ1-2; d_gene: NA; v_gene: TRBV11-2; abundance: NA; CDR3nt: TGTGCCAGCAGCTTAGGAGGGGGAGGATACTATGGCTACACCTTC; CDR3aa: CASSLGGGGYYGYTF
j_gene: TRBJ1-2; d_gene: NA; v_gene: TRBV6-5; abundance: NA; CDR3nt: TGTGCCACGCTACCTTTGGGGAGCTATGGCTACACCTTC; CDR3aa: CATLPLGSYGYTF
j_gene: TRBJ2-5; d_gene: NA; v_gene: TRBV7-2; abundance: NA; CDR3nt: TGTGCCAGCAGCTTTTTTAGGAGGGATAGGGAGACCCAGTACTTC; CDR3aa: CASSFFRRDRETQYF
j_gene: TRBJ1-4; d_gene: NA; v_gene: TRBV30; abundance: NA; CDR3nt: TGTGCCTGGAGCTCGATCGACATGAATGAAAAACTGTTTTTT; CDR3aa: CAWSSIDMNEKLFF
j_gene: TRBJ1-4; d_gene: NA; v_gene: TRBV5-5; abundance: NA; CDR3nt: TGTGCCAGCAGCCACAGAGGAGAAAAACTGTTTTTT; CDR3aa: CASSHRGEKLFF
j_gene: TRBJ1-2; d_gene: NA; v_gene: TRBV4-1; abundance: once; CDR3nt: TGCGCCAGCAGCCAAGTCCCCAAGACAAACTATGGCTACACCTTC; CDR3aa: CASSQVPKTNYGYTF
j_gene: TRBJ1-3; d_gene: TRBD1; v_gene: TRBV10-3; abundance: once; CDR3nt: TGTGCCATCAGTCGGACCAACAGGGGTACCGGAAACACCATATATTTT; CDR3aa: CAISRTNRGTGNTIYF
j_gene: TRBJ2-7; d_gene: NA; v_gene: TRBV12-5; abundance: few; CDR3nt: TGTGCTAGTGGCCTCGGATCCGGGACGATCACCTACGAGCAGTACTTC; CDR3aa: CASGLGSGTITYEQYF
j_gene: TRBJ2-1; d_gene: NA; v_gene: TRBV4-1; abundance: NA; CDR3nt: TGCGCCAGCAGCCAAGAGGAATGGGGCCCTGAGCAGTTCTTC; CDR3aa: CASSQEEWGPEQFF
j_gene: TRBJ1-2; d_gene: NA; v_gene: TRBV4-3; abundance: NA; CDR3nt: TGCGCCAGCAGCCAAGAAGTCAGGACGGCCTATGGCTACACCTTC; CDR3aa: CASSQEVRTAYGYTF
j_gene: TRBJ2-7; d_gene: NA; v_gene: TRBV12-3/TRBV12-4; abundance: NA; CDR3nt: TGTGCCAGCAGTTTACTGATTTACGAGCAGTACTTC; CDR3aa: CASSLLIYEQYF
j_gene: TRBJ1-6; d_gene: NA; v_gene: TRBV7-8; abundance: NA; CDR3nt: TGTGCCAGCAGCTGGGCTGGGCGGGCTAATTCACCCCTCCACTTT; CDR3aa: CASSWAGRANSPLHF
j_gene: TRBJ2-1; d_gene: NA; v_gene: TRBV5-4; abundance: few; CDR3nt: TGTGCCAGCAGCTTGGAGGTTAGCTCCTACAATGAGCAGTTCTTC; CDR3aa: CASSLEVSSYNEQFF
j_gene: TRBJ2-1; d_gene: TRBD2; v_gene: TRBV7-2; abundance: NA; CDR3nt: TGTGCCAGCACCAGCGGGGGCGGCTATGAGCAGTTCTTC; CDR3aa: CASTSGGGYEQFF
j_gene: TRBJ1-1; d_gene: NA; v_gene: TRBV14; abundance: NA; CDR3nt: TGTGCCAGCAGCCCCGGACTCTATGGGGTAGCTTTCTTT; CDR3aa: CASSPGLYGVAFF
j_gene: TRBJ1-4; d_gene: NA; v_gene: TRBV5-1; abundance: NA; CDR3nt: TGCGCCAGCACAGTCGGAACTAATGAAAAACTGTTTTTT; CDR3aa: CASTVGTNEKLFF
j_gene: TRBJ1-2; d_gene: NA; v_gene: TRBV10-2; abundance: NA; CDR3nt: TGCGCCAGCAGTGATGGGCAGGGGAGGCGTAACTATGGCTACACCTTC; CDR3aa: CASSDGQGRRNYGYTF
j_gene: TRBJ2-6; d_gene: NA; v_gene: TRBV5-4; abundance: NA; CDR3nt: TGTGCCAGCAGCCCGGCAAGTGGGGCCAACGTCCTGACTTTC; CDR3aa: CASSPASGANVLTF
j_gene: TRBJ1-5; d_gene: TRBD1; v_gene: TRBV19; abundance: NA; CDR3nt: TGTGCCAGTAGTATAGGCCCCGGGACAGGGGCCGGTGGCAATCAGCCCCAGCATTTT; CDR3aa: CASSIGPGTGAGGNQPQHF
j_gene: TRBJ2-5; d_gene: TRBD2; v_gene: TRBV30; abundance: NA; CDR3nt: TGTGCCTGGAGTGTGTATAGCGGGGGGGCCCGGGAGACCCAGTACTTC; CDR3aa: CAWSVYSGGARETQYF
j_gene: TRBJ2-5; d_gene: NA; v_gene: TRBV27; abundance: NA; CDR3nt: TGTGCCAGCAGTTACCGGTCGAAGGGAACAGAAGAGACCCAGTACTTC; CDR3aa: CASSYRSKGTEETQYF
j_gene: TRBJ1-6; d_gene: NA; v_gene: TRBV4-3; abundance: NA; CDR3nt: TGCGCCAGCAGCCAAGATCCTCCAGGGTCTAATTCACCCCTCCACTTT; CDR3aa: CASSQDPPGSNSPLHF
j_gene: TRBJ2-1; d_gene: NA; v_gene: TRBV9; abundance: NA; CDR3nt: TGTGCCAGCAGCCCTGAGATGGTCGGTCTGGGGAGGAGCGATGAGCAGTTCTTC; CDR3aa: CASSPEMVGLGRSDEQFF
j_gene: TRBJ1-5; d_gene: NA; v_gene: TRBV12-5; abundance: NA; CDR3nt: TGTGCTAGTGGTTTGGGGATAGGTCAGCCCCAGCATTTT; CDR3aa: CASGLGIGQPQHF
j_gene: TRBJ1-2; d_gene: NA; v_gene: TRBV28; abundance: NA; CDR3nt: TGTGCCAGCAGTCTTTCGTCTTGGGGCTACACCTTC; CDR3aa: CASSLSSWGYTF
j_gene: TRBJ1-1; d_gene: NA; v_gene: TRBV11-3; abundance: NA; CDR3nt: TGTGCCAGCAGCTTAGATAGTGCAATGTATGGGTACACTGAAGCTTTCTTT; CDR3aa: CASSLDSAMYGYTEAFF
j_gene: TRBJ1-1; d_gene: NA; v_gene: TRBV19; abundance: NA; CDR3nt: TGTGCCAGTAGGGCGGGGAACACTGAAGCTTTCTTT; CDR3aa: CASRAGNTEAFF
j_gene: TRBJ1-3; d_gene: TRBD1; v_gene: TRBV6-5; abundance: NA; CDR3nt: TGTGCCAGCAGTCCCGACAGGGCTGGAAACACCATATATTTT; CDR3aa: CASSPDRAGNTIYF
j_gene: TRBJ1-2; d_gene: NA; v_gene: TRBV2; abundance: NA; CDR3nt: TGTGCCAGCAGTGAAGCGCTTCGCACTGGCTACACCTTC; CDR3aa: CASSEALRTGYTF
j_gene: TRBJ1-1; d_gene: NA; v_gene: TRBV14; abundance: NA; CDR3nt: TGTGCCAGCAGCTCGGACAGGAACACTGAAGCTTTCTTT; CDR3aa: CASSSDRNTEAFF
j_gene: TRBJ2-4; d_gene: TRBD1; v_gene: TRBV7-2; abundance: NA; CDR3nt: TGTGCCAGCAGCTCGGGACAGGTGGGGTTGGCCAAAAACATTCAGTACTTC; CDR3aa: CASSSGQVGLAKNIQYF
j_gene: TRBJ2-1; d_gene: NA; v_gene: TRBV2; abundance: NA; CDR3nt: TGTGCCAGCCTCCCCGGGGGGCTTTTTTCCTACAATGAGCAGTTCTTC; CDR3aa: CASLPGGLFSYNEQFF
j_gene: TRBJ2-3; d_gene: NA; v_gene: TRBV7-9; abundance: NA; CDR3nt: TGTGCCAGCAGCCTCCGGACAGATACGCAGTATTTT; CDR3aa: CASSLRTDTQYF
j_gene: TRBJ1-1; d_gene: NA; v_gene: TRBV7-8; abundance: medium-sized; CDR3nt: TGTGCCAGCAGCTGGAACACTGAAGCTTTCTTT; CDR3aa: CASSWNTEAFF
j_gene: TRBJ2-3; d_gene: NA; v_gene: TRBV5-1; abundance: NA; CDR3nt: TGCGCCAGCAGCCCCGGTAATCCCCTCACAGATACGCAGTATTTT; CDR3aa: CASSPGNPLTDTQYF
j_gene: TRBJ1-1; d_gene: NA; v_gene: TRBV20-1; abundance: NA; CDR3nt: TGCAGTGCTGCCCGGGACATGGAAGCTTTCTTT; CDR3aa: CSAARDMEAFF
j_gene: TRBJ1-1; d_gene: NA; v_gene: TRBV6-5; abundance: NA; CDR3nt: TGTGCCTCGCAGCTTGGGAACACTGAAGCTTTCTTT; CDR3aa: CASQLGNTEAFF
j_gene: TRBJ2-3; d_gene: NA; v_gene: TRBV5-1; abundance: NA; CDR3nt: TGCGCCAGCAGGCGTTCCGGGACAAGCACAGATACGCAGTATTTT; CDR3aa: CASRRSGTSTDTQYF
j_gene: TRBJ1-3; d_gene: NA; v_gene: TRBV4-3; abundance: NA; CDR3nt: TGCGCCAGCAGCCAAGAGGCGTCCTCGGCTGGAAACACCATATATTTT; CDR3aa: CASSQEASSAGNTIYF
j_gene: TRBJ1-1; d_gene: NA; v_gene: TRBV4-3; abundance: NA; CDR3nt: TGCGCCAGCAGCCTCTTAGGGGTGAACACTGAAGCTTTCTTT; CDR3aa: CASSLLGVNTEAFF
j_gene: TRBJ2-7; d_gene: TRBD1; v_gene: TRBV27; abundance: NA; CDR3nt: TGTGCCAGCAGTCCTCGGACAGGGCTGACCTACGAGCAGTACTTC; CDR3aa: CASSPRTGLTYEQYF
j_gene: TRBJ2-1; d_gene: NA; v_gene: TRBV5-5; abundance: few; CDR3nt: TGTGCCAGCAGCTTGAAGGGCGGCGGAGAGCAGTTCTTC; CDR3aa: CASSLKGGGEQFF
j_gene: TRBJ1-3; d_gene: NA; v_gene: TRBV10-3; abundance: NA; CDR3nt: TGTGCCATCAGTGACGCTGATTCTGGAAACACCATATATTTT; CDR3aa: CAISDADSGNTIYF
j_gene: TRBJ2-5; d_gene: NA; v_gene: TRBV5-1; abundance: NA; CDR3nt: TGCGCCAGCAGCTTGGCCGGGAGGGGGCTCTTTGAGACCCAGTACTTC; CDR3aa: CASSLAGRGLFETQYF
j_gene: TRBJ2-1; d_gene: NA; v_gene: TRBV11-2; abundance: NA; CDR3nt: TGTGCCAGCAGCTTAGAGTTATACAATGAGCAGTTCTTC; CDR3aa: CASSLELYNEQFF
j_gene: TRBJ1-4; d_gene: NA; v_gene: TRBV23-1; abundance: once; CDR3nt: TGCGCCAGCAGTCAATGTCCCCCGGGCGAAAAACTGTTTTTT; CDR3aa: CASSQCPPGEKLFF
j_gene: TRBJ1-3; d_gene: NA; v_gene: TRBV7-9; abundance: once; CDR3nt: TGTGCCAGCACCCAACAGGGTTCTGGAAACACCATATATTTT; CDR3aa: CASTQQGSGNTIYF